The sample holds many counts of the clone carrying this TCR beta chain. Its antigen is not identified. RNA transcripts were the template for amplifying TCR beta CDR3 regions. A set of HTBI primers served as the primers for a first-round RT-PCR of the TCR CDR3. Via MiXCR, TCRdb re-called the multiplex PCR reads, giving one row per CDR3 protein. The table includes around 600,000 distinct CDR3 sequences, 15% to 17% detected once. The sample comes from a study of T cells in Graves' hyperthyroidism and ophthalmopathy. Study findings and constraints: Progression to ophthalmopathy was predicted a median of approximately seven months early. A 13 V-J model separated ophthalmopathy from stable hyperthyroidism.

Hyperthyroidism of Graves' type that showed no ophthalmopathy progression within 18 months was stable. Each patient was aged 18 to 65 and had newly diagnosed hyperthyroidism of under 2 months' duration. The sample consisted of blood. The source is a woman aged 25 to 39 with Graves' hyperthyroidism.

The CDR3 sequence is CASSDRDNYGYTF. For the CDR3, the DNA is TGTGCCAGCAGCGACCGGGACAACTATGGCTACACCTTC. The V and J genes are TRBV6-2 or TRBV6-3 and TRBJ1-2; TRBD1 might be the D (5 bases). The V end was cut by 6 bases, the J end by 2 bases, with 10 bases between. This CDR3 is 13 amino acids long. The germline V gene has CDR1 MNHEY and CDR2 SVGEGT.